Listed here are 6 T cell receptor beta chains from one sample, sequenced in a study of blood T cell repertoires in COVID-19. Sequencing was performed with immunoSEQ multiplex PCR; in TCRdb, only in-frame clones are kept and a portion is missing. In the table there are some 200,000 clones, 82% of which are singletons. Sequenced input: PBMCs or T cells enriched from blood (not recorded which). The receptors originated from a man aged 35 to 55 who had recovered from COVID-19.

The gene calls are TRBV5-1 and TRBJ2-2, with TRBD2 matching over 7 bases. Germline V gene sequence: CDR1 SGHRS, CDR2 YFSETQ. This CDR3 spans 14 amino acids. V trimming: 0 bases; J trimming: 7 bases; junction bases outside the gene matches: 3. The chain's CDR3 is CASSLAWTSGELFF. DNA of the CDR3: TGCGCCAGCAGCTTGGCTTGGACTAGCGGGGAGCTGTTTTTT.

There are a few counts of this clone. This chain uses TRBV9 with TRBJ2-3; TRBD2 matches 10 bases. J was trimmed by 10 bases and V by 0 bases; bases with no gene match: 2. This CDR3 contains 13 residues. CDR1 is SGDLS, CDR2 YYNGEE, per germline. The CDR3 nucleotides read TGTGCCAGCAGCGTAGACCTAGCGGGAGCGCAGTATTTT. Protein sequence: CASSVDLAGAQYF.

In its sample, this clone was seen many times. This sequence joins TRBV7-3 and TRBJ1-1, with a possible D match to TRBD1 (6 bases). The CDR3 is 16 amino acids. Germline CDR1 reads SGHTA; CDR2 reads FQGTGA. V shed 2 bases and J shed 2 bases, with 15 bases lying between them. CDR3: CASSLAGGSVNTEAFF. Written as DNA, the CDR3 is TGTGCCAGCAGCTTAGCGGGGGGCTCAGTAAACACTGAAGCTTTCTTT.

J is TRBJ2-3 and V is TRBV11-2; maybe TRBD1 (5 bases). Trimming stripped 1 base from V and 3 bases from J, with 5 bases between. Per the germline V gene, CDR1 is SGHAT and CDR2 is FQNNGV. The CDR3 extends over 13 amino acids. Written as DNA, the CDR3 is TGTGCCAGCAGCTTAGCAGGGACAGATACGCAGTATTTT. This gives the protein CASSLAGTDTQYF.

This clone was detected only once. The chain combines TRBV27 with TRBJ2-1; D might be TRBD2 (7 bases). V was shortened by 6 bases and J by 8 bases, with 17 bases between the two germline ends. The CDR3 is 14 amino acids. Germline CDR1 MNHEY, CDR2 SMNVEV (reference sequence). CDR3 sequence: CASSVLRGPDEQFF. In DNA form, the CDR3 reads TGTGCCAGCAGCGTACTGCGGGGGCCGGATGAGCAGTTCTTC.

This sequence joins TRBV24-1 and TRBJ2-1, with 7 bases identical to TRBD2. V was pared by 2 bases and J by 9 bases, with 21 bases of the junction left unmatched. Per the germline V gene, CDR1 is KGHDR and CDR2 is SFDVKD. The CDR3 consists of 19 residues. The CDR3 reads CATSDWGSTSSTSGAEQFF. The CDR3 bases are TGTGCCACCAGTGATTGGGGCTCGACTAGCTCCACATCTGGCGCTGAGCAGTTCTTC.